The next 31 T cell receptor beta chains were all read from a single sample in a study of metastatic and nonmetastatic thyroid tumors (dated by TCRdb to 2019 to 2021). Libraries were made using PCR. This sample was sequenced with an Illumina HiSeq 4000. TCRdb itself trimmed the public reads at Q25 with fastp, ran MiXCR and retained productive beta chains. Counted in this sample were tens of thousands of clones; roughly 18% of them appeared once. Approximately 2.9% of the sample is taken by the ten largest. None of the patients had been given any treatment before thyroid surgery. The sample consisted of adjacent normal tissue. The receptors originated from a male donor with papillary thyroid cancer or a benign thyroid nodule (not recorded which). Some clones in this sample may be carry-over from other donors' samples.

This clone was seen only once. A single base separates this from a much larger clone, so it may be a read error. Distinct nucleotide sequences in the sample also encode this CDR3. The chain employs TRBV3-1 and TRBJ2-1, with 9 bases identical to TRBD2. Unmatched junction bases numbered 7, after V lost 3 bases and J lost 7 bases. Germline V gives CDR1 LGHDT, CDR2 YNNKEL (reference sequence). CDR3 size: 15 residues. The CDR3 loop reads CASSQGSGSYNEQFF. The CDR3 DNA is TGTGCCAGCAGCCAGGGTAGCGGGAGCTATAATGAGCAGTTCTTC.

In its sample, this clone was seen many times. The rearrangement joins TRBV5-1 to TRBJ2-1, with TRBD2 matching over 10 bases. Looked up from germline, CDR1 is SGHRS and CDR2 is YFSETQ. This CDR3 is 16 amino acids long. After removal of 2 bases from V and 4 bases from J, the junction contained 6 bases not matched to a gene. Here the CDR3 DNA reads TGCGCCAGCAGCTTTTCGCCTAGCGGGGGATACAATGAGCAGTTCTTC. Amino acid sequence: CASSFSPSGGYNEQFF.

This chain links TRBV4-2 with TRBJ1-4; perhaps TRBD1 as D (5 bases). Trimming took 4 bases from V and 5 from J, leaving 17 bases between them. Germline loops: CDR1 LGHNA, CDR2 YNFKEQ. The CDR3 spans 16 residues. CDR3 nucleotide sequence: TGTGCCAGCAGCCCCCCCCTGACAGAACTAAATGAAAAACTGTTTTTT. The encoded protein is CASSPPLTELNEKLFF.

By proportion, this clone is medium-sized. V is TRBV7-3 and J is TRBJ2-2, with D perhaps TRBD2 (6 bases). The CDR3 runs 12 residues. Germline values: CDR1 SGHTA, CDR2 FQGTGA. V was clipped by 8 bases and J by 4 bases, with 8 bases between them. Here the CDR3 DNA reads TGTGCCAGCTCCGGGAGCACCGGGGAGCTGTTTTTT. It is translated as CASSGSTGELFF.

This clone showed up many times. The CDR3 region is CASSPGTGNTGELFF. CDR3 sequence (DNA): TGTGCCAGTAGTCCAGGGACAGGGAACACCGGGGAGCTGTTTTTT. The rearrangement joins TRBV19 to TRBJ2-2; 8 nucleotides match TRBD1. Per germline, CDR1 LNHDA and CDR2 SQIVND (reference sequence). V shed 5 bases, J shed 1 base, and the junction held 3 bases outside the gene matches. This CDR3 has 15 amino acids.

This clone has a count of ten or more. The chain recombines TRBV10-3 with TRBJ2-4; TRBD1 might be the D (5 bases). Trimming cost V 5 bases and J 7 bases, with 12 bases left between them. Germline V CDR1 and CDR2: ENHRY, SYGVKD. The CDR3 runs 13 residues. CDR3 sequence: CAISSGPQNIQYF. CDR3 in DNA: TGTGCCATCAGTTCAGGGCCCCAGAACATTCAGTACTTC.

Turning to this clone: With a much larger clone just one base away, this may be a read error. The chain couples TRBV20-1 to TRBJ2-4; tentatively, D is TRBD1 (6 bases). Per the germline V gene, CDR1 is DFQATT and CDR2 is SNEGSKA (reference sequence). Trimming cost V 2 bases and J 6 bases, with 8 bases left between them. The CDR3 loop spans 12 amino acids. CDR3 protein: CSARLTGNIQYF. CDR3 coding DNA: TGCAGTGCTAGACTGACAGGAAACATTCAGTACTTC.

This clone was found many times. CDR3 region: CASSVEGTSNIQYF. In DNA form, the CDR3 reads TGTGCCAGCAGTGTAGAAGGGACGTCAAACATTCAGTACTTC. The rearrangement uses TRBV12-3 or TRBV12-4 and TRBJ2-4; D possibly matches TRBD1 or TRBD2 (5 bases each). The V gene lost 5 bases and the J gene lost 6 bases, with 14 bases spanning the gap. This CDR3 spans 14 amino acids.

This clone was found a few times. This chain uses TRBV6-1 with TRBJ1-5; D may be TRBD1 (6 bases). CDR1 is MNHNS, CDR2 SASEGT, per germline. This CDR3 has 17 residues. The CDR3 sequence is CARGPFLPGTSHQPQHF. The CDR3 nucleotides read TGTGCAAGAGGGCCATTTCTTCCCGGGACATCCCATCAGCCCCAGCATTTT.

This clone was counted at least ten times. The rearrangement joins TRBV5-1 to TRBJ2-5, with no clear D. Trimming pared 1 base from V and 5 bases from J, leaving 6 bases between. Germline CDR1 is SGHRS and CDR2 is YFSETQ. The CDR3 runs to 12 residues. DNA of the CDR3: TGCGCCAGCAGCTTGAGGGCGGAGACCCAGTACTTC. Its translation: CASSLRAETQYF. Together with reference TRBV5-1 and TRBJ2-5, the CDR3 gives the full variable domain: KAGVTQTPRYLIKTRGQQVTLSCSPISGHRSVSWYQQTPGQGLQFLFEYFSETQRNKGNFPGRFSGRQFSNSRSEMNVSTLELGDSALYLCASSLRAETQYFGPGTRLLVL.

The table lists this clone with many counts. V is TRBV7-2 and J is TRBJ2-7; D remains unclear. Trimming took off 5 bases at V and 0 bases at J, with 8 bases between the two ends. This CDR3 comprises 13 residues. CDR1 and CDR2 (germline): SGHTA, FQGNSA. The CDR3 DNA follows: TGTGCCAGCAGCCGCTACCCCTCCTACGAGCAGTACTTC. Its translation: CASSRYPSYEQYF.

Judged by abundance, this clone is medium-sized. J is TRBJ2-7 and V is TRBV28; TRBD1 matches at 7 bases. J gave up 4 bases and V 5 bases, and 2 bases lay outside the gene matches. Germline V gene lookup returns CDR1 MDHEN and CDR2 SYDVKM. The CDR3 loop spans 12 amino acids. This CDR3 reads CASSTGEYEQYF. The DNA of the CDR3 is TGTGCCAGCAGTACAGGGGAGTACGAGCAGTACTTC.

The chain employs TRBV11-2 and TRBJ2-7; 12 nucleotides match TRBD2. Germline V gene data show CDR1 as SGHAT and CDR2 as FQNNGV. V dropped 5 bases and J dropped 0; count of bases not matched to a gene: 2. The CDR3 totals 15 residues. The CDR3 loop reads CASSRTSGASYEQYF. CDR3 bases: TGTGCCAGCAGCCGGACTAGCGGGGCCTCCTACGAGCAGTACTTC.

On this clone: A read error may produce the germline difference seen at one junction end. In DNA, the CDR3 is TGTGCCAGTAATGTCCCTCGCACCGGGGAGCTTTTTTTT. It encodes CASNVPRTGELFF. V is TRBV19 and J is TRBJ2-2; D perhaps matches TRBD2 (5 bases). Germline V gene data show CDR1 as LNHDA and CDR2 as SQIVND (reference sequence). The CDR3 has 13 residues. The full variable domain, rest sourced from reference TRBV19 and TRBJ2-2, is DGGITQSPKYLFRKEGQNVTLSCEQNLNHDAMYWYRQDPGQGLRLIYYSQIVNDFQKGDIAEGYSVSREKKESFPLTVTSAQKNPTAFYLCASNVPRTGELFFGEGSRLTVL.

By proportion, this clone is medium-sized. The CDR3 sequence is CASSAYKDPGELFF. The DNA for the CDR3 is TGTGCCAGCAGTGCCTACAAGGACCCCGGGGAGCTGTTTTTT. This chain links TRBV27 with TRBJ2-2; D gene unclear. CDR1 is MNHEY and CDR2 is SMNVEV in the germline V gene (reference sequence). Deletions cut 5 bases from V and 6 bases from J, with 13 bases between. The CDR3 has 14 residues.

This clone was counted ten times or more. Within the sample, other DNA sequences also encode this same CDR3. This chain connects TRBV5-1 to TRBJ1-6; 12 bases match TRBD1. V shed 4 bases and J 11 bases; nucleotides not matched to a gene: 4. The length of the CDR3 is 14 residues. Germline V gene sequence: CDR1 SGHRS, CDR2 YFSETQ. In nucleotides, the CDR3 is TGCGCCAGCAGCCCAGGGACAGGGGGCCCACCCCTCCACTTT. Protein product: CASSPGTGGPPLHF.

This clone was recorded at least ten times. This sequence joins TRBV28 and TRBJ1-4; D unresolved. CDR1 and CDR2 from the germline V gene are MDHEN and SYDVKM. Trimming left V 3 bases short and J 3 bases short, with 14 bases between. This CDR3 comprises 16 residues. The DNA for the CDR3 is TGTGCCAGCAGTTTTGAAGGGTTCTTCGCTAATGAAAAACTGTTTTTT. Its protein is CASSFEGFFANEKLFF. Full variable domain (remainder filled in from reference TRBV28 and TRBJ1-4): DVKVTQSSRYLVKRTGEKVFLECVQDMDHENMFWYRQDPGLGLRLIYFSYDVKMKEKGDIPEGYSVSREKKERFSLILESASTNQTSMYLCASSFEGFFANEKLFFGSGTQLSVL.

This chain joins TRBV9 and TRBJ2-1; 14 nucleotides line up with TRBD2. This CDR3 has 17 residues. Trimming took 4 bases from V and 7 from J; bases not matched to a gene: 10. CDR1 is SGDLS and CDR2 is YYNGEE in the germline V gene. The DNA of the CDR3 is TGTGCCAGCAGCTTCGGGACTAGCGGGAGAGCTGGGAATGAGCAGTTCTTC. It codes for CASSFGTSGRAGNEQFF.

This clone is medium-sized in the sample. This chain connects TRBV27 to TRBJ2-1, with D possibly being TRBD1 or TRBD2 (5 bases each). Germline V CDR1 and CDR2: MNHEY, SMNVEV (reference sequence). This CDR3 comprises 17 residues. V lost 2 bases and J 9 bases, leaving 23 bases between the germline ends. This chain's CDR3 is CASSLTGFGAGTGEQFF. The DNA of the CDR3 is TGTGCCAGCAGTTTAACGGGCTTTGGGGCAGGGACCGGTGAGCAGTTCTTC.

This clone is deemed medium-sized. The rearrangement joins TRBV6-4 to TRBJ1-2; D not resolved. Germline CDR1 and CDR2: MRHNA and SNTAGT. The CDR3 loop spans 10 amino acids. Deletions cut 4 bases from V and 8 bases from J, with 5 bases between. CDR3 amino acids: CASSVGGYTF. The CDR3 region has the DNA TGTGCCAGCAGTGTCGGAGGCTACACCTTC.

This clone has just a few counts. CDR3 DNA sequence: TGTGCCAGCAGTTTGTCCGCGGGTGAGCAGTTCTTC. Translating it yields CASSLSAGEQFF. The chain uses TRBV6-2 or TRBV6-3 and TRBJ2-1; D perhaps matches TRBD2 (5 bases). The CDR3 loop spans 12 amino acids. CDR1 and CDR2 from the germline V gene are MNHEY and SVGEGT. The V end was cut by 4 bases, the J end by 9 bases, with 10 bases between.

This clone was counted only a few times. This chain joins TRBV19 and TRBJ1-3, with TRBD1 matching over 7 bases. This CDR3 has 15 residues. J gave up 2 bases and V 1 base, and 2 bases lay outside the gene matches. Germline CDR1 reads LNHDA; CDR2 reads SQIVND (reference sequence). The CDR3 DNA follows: TGTGCCAGTAGTATAGCCGGGACAGCTGGAAACACCATATATTTT. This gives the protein CASSIAGTAGNTIYF.

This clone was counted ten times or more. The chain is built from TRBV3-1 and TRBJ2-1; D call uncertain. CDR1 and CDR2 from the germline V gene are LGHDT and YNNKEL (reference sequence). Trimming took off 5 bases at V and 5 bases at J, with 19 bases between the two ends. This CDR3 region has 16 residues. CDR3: CASSNRVVGLNNEQFF. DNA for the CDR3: TGTGCCAGCAGCAATCGGGTTGTGGGGTTAAACAATGAGCAGTTCTTC.

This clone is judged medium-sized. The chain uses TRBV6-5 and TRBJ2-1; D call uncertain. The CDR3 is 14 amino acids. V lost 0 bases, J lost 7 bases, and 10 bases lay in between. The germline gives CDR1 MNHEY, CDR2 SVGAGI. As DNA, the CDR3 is TGTGCCAGCAGTTACTCTAGACGGGCAAATGAGCAGTTCTTC. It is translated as CASSYSRRANEQFF.

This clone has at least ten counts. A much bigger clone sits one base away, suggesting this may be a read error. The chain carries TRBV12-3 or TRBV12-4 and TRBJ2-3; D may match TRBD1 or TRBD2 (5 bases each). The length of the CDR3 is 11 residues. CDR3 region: CTSSLGTGGYF. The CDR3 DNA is TGTACCAGCAGTTTAGGGACCGGAGGGTATTTT.

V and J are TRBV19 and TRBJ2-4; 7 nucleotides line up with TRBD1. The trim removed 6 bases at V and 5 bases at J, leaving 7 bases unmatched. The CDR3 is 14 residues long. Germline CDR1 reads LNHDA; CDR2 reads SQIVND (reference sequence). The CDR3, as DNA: TGTGCCAGTAGCGACCCCGGGACAGAAAACATTCAGTACTTC. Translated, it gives CASSDPGTENIQYF.

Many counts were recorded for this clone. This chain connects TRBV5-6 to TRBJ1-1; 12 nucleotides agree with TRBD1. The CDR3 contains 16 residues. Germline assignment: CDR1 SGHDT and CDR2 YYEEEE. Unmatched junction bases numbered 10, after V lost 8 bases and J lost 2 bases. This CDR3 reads CARRTRDRGRNTEAFF. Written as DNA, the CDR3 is TGTGCCAGAAGAACCCGGGACAGGGGGCGAAACACTGAAGCTTTCTTT. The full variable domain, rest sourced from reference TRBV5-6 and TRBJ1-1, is DAGVTQSPTHLIKTRGQQVTLRCSPKSGHDTVSWYQQALGQGPQFIFQYYEEEERQRGNFPDRFSGHQFPNYSSELNVNALLLGDSALYLCARRTRDRGRNTEAFFGQGTRLTVV.

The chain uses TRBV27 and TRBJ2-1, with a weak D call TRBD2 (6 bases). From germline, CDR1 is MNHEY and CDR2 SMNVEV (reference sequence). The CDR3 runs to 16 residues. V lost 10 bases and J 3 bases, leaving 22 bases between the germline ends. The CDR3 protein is CAIASGGVSYYNEQFF. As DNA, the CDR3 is TGTGCCATCGCCTCCGGCGGGGTGAGCTACTACAATGAGCAGTTCTTC.

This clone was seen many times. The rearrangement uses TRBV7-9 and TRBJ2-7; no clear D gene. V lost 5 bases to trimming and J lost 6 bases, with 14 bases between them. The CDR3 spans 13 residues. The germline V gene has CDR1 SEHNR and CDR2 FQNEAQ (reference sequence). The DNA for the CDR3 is TGTGCCAGCAGCAATGGGATTTCTACCGAGCAGTACTTC. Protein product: CASSNGISTEQYF.

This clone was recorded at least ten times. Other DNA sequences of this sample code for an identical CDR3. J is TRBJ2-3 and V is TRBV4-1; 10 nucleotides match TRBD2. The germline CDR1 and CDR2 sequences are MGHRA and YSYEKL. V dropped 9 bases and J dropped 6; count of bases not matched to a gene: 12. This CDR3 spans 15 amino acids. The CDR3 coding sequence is TGCGCCAGTAGAAGGGGTAGCGGGGGGTCCGATACGCAGTATTTT. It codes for CASRRGSGGSDTQYF.

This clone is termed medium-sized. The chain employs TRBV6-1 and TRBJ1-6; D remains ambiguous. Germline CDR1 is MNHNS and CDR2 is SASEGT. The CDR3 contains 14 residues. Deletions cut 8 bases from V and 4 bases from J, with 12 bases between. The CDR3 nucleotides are TGTGCCAGCGGTGGGCCGCGATATAATTCACCCCTCCACTTT. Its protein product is CASGGPRYNSPLHF.